Given below is one TCR beta chain in context. The data originate from a study of blood T cell repertoires in COVID-19. Background on the study: Sites across the United States, Italy and Spain contributed samples from acute and convalescent COVID-19. Nucleic acid was either cDNA or gDNA, and it came from T cells, B-cell-depleted T cells, or PBMCs.

Assay: immunoSEQ multiplex PCR; the TCRdb copy retains only in-frame clones and omits some. The table lists under 110,000 clones, 70% to 90% of them singletons. V dropped 4 bases and J dropped 5; count of bases not matched to a gene: 5. CDR3 length: 15 residues. Germline V gene lookup returns CDR1 SGHTA and CDR2 FQGTGA. Sequenced sample: peripheral blood. This chain uses TRBV7-3 with TRBJ2-5; 12 bases are a match to TRBD1. The receptor was derived from a woman aged 25 to 39 with acute or convalescent COVID-19. The CDR3 here is CASSSGTGGGETQYF. The CDR3 DNA sequence: TGTGCCAGCAGCTCCGGGACAGGGGGCGGCGAGACCCAGTACTTC.